What follows are 2 T cell receptor beta chains derived from one specimen sequenced in a study of T-cell memory formation after mild COVID-19. MiXCR, applied by TCRdb to the 5' RACE reads, yields one record per CDR3 protein. The top ten hold 21% of the sample, which has hundreds of thousands of distinct CDR3 sequences, 20% to 25% seen once. The sequencing input was PBMCs or a T cell subset sorted from them (not recorded which). These receptors were collected from a young man who had mild COVID-19 (a few samples of this study predate the infection). Cell type and time point are not known.

The chain carries TRBV4-1 and TRBJ2-2, with D possibly being TRBD2 (5 bases). V lost 4 bases and J 7 bases, leaving 19 bases between the germline ends. This CDR3 contains 16 residues. Germline assignment: CDR1 MGHRA and CDR2 YSYEKL. The CDR3 reads CASSLGLTTTVGELFF. CDR3 nucleotides: TGCGCCAGCAGCCTCGGACTGACTACTACCGTCGGGGAGCTGTTTTTT.

This chain links TRBV7-9 with TRBJ1-1; D is unclear. Trimming cost V 5 bases and J 3 bases, with 16 bases left between them. The CDR3 sequence is 15 residues long. Germline values: CDR1 SEHNR, CDR2 FQNEAQ (reference sequence). The CDR3 region is CASSPSAAEDTEAFF. The DNA of the CDR3 is TGTGCCAGCAGCCCATCGGCGGCGGAAGACACTGAAGCTTTCTTT.